The count of the clone carrying this T cell receptor (beta chain) is one. The record originates from a study of shared clonotypes between healthy human individuals. Donors, without exception, were Caucasian adults residing in Nashville, Tennessee. Splitting of CD4+ cells produced CD45RA+ naive and CD45RA-negative memory subsets. In the original processing: Junction-only sequences produced by ImmunoSEQ had no quality scores, so filtering differed. TCRdb's copy holds only in-frame clones and misses some; the assay was immunoSEQ multiplex PCR. That table supplies the V and J calls and clone size; D and trimming were determined from the DNA. The table shows 2,500,000 or so clones, with 90% to 95% occurring only once. The specimen was naive CD4+ T cells from PBMCs. This sample's subset: CD45RA+ positively selected. This receptor was identified in a man between 18 and 29 years old in good health. Some clones in this sample may be carry-over from other donors' samples.

CDR3 sequence reads: CASSLFPGNTIYF. The CDR3, as DNA: TGTGCCAGCAGTTTATTCCCTGGAAACACCATATATTTT. The genes are TRBV28 and TRBJ1-3; D call uncertain. CDR3 size: 13 residues. Germline assignment: CDR1 MDHEN and CDR2 SYDVKM. The V and J ends lost 1 base and 2 bases respectively, with 3 bases between them.